These 27 T cell receptor beta chains share one sample of origin, sequenced in a study of vaccination effects on CD4 cells after COVID-19. Repertoires were generated with immunoSEQ multiplex PCR, while TCRdb's copy carries only in-frame clones and drops some. The data contain nearly 25,000 clones, approximately 70% of them seen just once; the ten biggest clones take up around 8.4%. Antigens for these TCRs are unknown. Sequencing was preceded by expansion of antigen-specific CD4+ T cells with viral peptide pools in the ViraFEST assay. Investigators separated out CD4+ T cells once approximately 11 days of culture had passed. As their vaccination, participants received two doses of either BNT162b2 or mRNA-1273. Sequencing was performed on CD4+ T cells from PBMCs cultured with SARS-CoV-2 spike peptides, taken after COVID-19 vaccination. These receptors originate from a human donor who received a COVID-19 vaccine.

This clone has a handful of counts. This chain connects TRBV5-1 to TRBJ2-2, with TRBD2 matching over 7 bases. V shed 4 bases, J shed 6 bases, and the junction held 6 bases outside the gene matches. The CDR3 is 14 amino acids. Per the germline V gene, CDR1 is SGHRS and CDR2 is YFSETQ. The CDR3 sequence: CASSLGTNAGELFF. CDR3 coding DNA: TGCGCCAGCAGCCTCGGGACTAACGCCGGGGAGCTGTTTTTT.

This rearrangement joins TRBV12-5 to TRBJ2-2; tentatively, D is TRBD2 (7 bases). The CDR3 contains 17 residues. The germline V gene has CDR1 LGHNT and CDR2 FRNRAP. The ends were cut back, 4 bases at V and 3 bases at J, with 18 bases in the middle. This CDR3 is CASGSHPGGAYTGELFF. CDR3 DNA: TGTGCTAGTGGTTCCCACCCGGGGGGCGCGTACACCGGGGAGCTGTTTTTT.

The gene calls are TRBV2 and TRBJ2-7, with TRBD2 matching over 11 bases. The CDR3 is 16 residues long. CDR1 is SNHLY and CDR2 is FYNNEI in the germline V gene. V was pared by 6 bases and J by 4 bases, with 11 bases of the junction left unmatched. This chain's CDR3 is CASSEKGLAAVYEQYF. Written as DNA, the CDR3 is TGTGCCAGCAGCGAAAAGGGACTAGCGGCCGTGTACGAGCAGTACTTC.

This clone was observed once. This chain joins TRBV6-6 and TRBJ2-7; D gene uncertain. The germline V gene encodes CDR1 MNHNY and CDR2 SVGAGI (reference sequence). Trimming pared 5 bases from V and 2 bases from J, leaving 13 bases between. This CDR3 spans 14 amino acids. This CDR3 is CASSGQDVAYEQYF. The CDR3 DNA is TGTGCCAGCAGTGGGCAGGACGTAGCCTACGAGCAGTACTTC.

The gene calls are TRBV19 and TRBJ2-7, with D perhaps matching TRBD2 (6 bases). Germline V gene lookup returns CDR1 LNHDA and CDR2 SQIVND (reference sequence). Trimming took off 3 bases at V and 2 bases at J, with 14 bases between the two ends. CDR3 size: 15 residues. CDR3 DNA sequence: TGTGCCAGTAGTATTGGAGGGACGGCAGCCTACGAGCAGTACTTC. Its protein product is CASSIGGTAAYEQYF. Looking up the rest from reference TRBV19 and TRBJ2-7 gives the full variable domain: DGGITQSPKYLFRKEGQNVTLSCEQNLNHDAMYWYRQDPGQGLRLIYYSQIVNDFQKGDIAEGYSVSREKKESFPLTVTSAQKNPTAFYLCASSIGGTAAYEQYFGPGTRLTVT.

The V gene is TRBV6-4, the J gene TRBJ2-2; TRBD2 matches at 12 bases. The CDR3 extends over 16 amino acids. Trimming cost V 3 bases and J 3 bases; bases outside gene matches: 2. CDR1 MRHNA and CDR2 SNTAGT come from the germline V gene. The CDR3 DNA is TGTGCCAGCAGTGATCGACTAGCGGGAGACACCGGGGAGCTGTTTTTT. Translated: CASSDRLAGDTGELFF.

The chain combines TRBV7-9 with TRBJ2-6; weak D call: TRBD1 (6 bases). The CDR3 is 15 amino acids. Germline values: CDR1 SEHNR, CDR2 FQNEAQ (reference sequence). V lost 3 bases, J lost 1 base, and 7 bases lay in between. CDR3 protein: CASSFRGSGANVLTF. As DNA, the CDR3 is TGTGCCAGCAGCTTCAGGGGATCTGGGGCCAACGTCCTGACTTTC. The full variable domain, completed using reference TRBV7-9 and TRBJ2-6, is DTGVSQNPRHKITKRGQNVTFRCDPISEHNRLYWYRQTLGQGPEFLTYFQNEAQLEKSRLLSDRFSAERPKGSFSTLEIQRTEQGDSAMYLCASSFRGSGANVLTFGAGSRLTVL.

With regard to this clone: A much larger clone differs by one base, so this may be a read error. V and J are TRBV11-2 and TRBJ1-2; 7 positions match TRBD1. J was trimmed by 2 bases and V by 5 bases; bases with no gene match: 2. CDR1 is SGHAT, CDR2 FQNNGV, per germline. The CDR3 runs 13 residues. The CDR3 protein is CASSPGQNYGYTF. The CDR3 DNA follows: TGTGCCAGCAGCCCGGGACAGAACTATGGCTACACCTTC.

The rearrangement links TRBV14 to TRBJ2-7, with D perhaps matching TRBD2 (6 bases). Germline V gives CDR1 SGHDN, CDR2 FVKESK. This CDR3 spans 16 amino acids. Trimming removed 5 bases at V and 2 bases at J, with 19 bases between. DNA for the CDR3: TGTGCCAGCAGCAAAAACTGGCCGGGACTGCCCTACGAGCAGTACTTC. This encodes CASSKNWPGLPYEQYF.

The chain couples TRBV10-3 to TRBJ2-7, with 15 bases identical to TRBD2. V lost 6 bases to trimming and J lost 1 base; unmatched junction nucleotides: 4. The CDR3 consists of 16 residues. CDR1 ENHRY and CDR2 SYGVKD come from the germline V gene. CDR3 DNA: TGTGCCATCAGCGAGGGACTAGCGGGAGGATCCTACGAGCAGTACTTC. It is translated as CAISEGLAGGSYEQYF.

The chain employs TRBV7-8 and TRBJ2-7; a possible D gene is TRBD2 (6 bases). Trimming stripped 2 bases from V and 2 bases from J, with 13 bases between. The CDR3 length is 15 residues. CDR1 SGHVS and CDR2 FQNEAQ come from the germline V gene. The CDR3: CASSLKLAVTYEQYF. CDR3 nucleotides: TGTGCCAGCAGCTTAAAACTAGCCGTGACCTACGAGCAGTACTTC.

The chain is built from TRBV19 and TRBJ1-1; D not certain. The CDR3 consists of 16 residues. Germline-derived CDR1 and CDR2 are LNHDA and SQIVND (reference sequence). Trimming cost V 6 bases and J 2 bases, with 19 bases left between them. The CDR3 nucleotides read TGTGCCAGTAGCCACGCCGAAGGACGGATTAACACTGAAGCTTTCTTT. Its translation: CASSHAEGRINTEAFF.

The CDR3 coding sequence is TGCGCCAGCAGCCAAGATAGGACTGGATCGTACGAGCAGTACTTC. Amino acids: CASSQDRTGSYEQYF. The V call is TRBV4-1, the J call TRBJ2-7; the D gene is possibly TRBD2 (5 bases). Germline V gives CDR1 MGHRA, CDR2 YSYEKL. CDR3 length: 15 amino acids. V lost 0 bases to trimming and J lost 4 bases, with 13 bases between them.

V gene TRBV5-8 combines with J gene TRBJ1-4; D ambiguous. Looked up from germline, CDR1 is SGHTS and CDR2 is YDEGEE. The CDR3 runs 15 residues. Trimming removed 0 bases at V and 8 bases at J, with 14 bases between. The CDR3, as DNA: TGTGCCAGCAGCTTGGGTTCAAGTGGTTACGAAAAACTGTTTTTT. Translating gives CASSLGSSGYEKLFF.

The V gene is TRBV15, the J gene TRBJ2-7; D is unclear. The CDR3 extends over 15 amino acids. Deletions cut 0 bases from V and 2 bases from J, with 11 bases between. The germline V gene encodes CDR1 LNHNV and CDR2 YYDKDF (reference sequence). The CDR3: CATSRDVGRTYEQYF. The CDR3 DNA follows: TGTGCCACCAGCAGAGATGTAGGCAGAACCTACGAGCAGTACTTC.

This rearrangement joins TRBV24-1 to TRBJ2-1, with 9 bases identical to TRBD2. The junction had 15 bases not matched to a gene; V was cut back by 4 bases and J by 0 bases. The CDR3 totals 20 residues. Looked up from germline, CDR1 is KGHDR and CDR2 is SFDVKD. In DNA, the CDR3 is TGTGCCACCAGTGACCCAGACACGAGCGGGGGGCAAAGCTCCTACAATGAGCAGTTCTTC. Translating gives CATSDPDTSGGQSSYNEQFF.

The chain links TRBV3-1 (or the pseudogene TRBV3-2) to TRBJ2-5, with 10 bases lining up with TRBD2. Germline values: CDR1 LGHDT, CDR2 YNNKEL (reference sequence). The J segment lost 7 bases and the V segment lost 0 bases, leaving 8 bases of the junction unmatched. This CDR3 is built from 16 residues. The CDR3 region has the DNA TGTGCCAGCAGCCAAGAGGGCTCAGCGGGGGGGCGGACCCAGTACTTC. It yields the protein CASSQEGSAGGRTQYF.

The genes are TRBV5-6 and TRBJ1-2, with 7 positions matching TRBD1. This CDR3 is built from 14 residues. Trimming cost V 5 bases and J 6 bases; bases outside gene matches: 10. CDR1 is SGHDT and CDR2 is YYEEEE in the germline V gene. CDR3 protein: CASSFVQGRDGYTF. In DNA form, the CDR3 reads TGTGCCAGCAGTTTTGTACAGGGGAGGGATGGCTACACCTTC.

The CDR3 DNA reads TGCACCAGCAGCCAAGATTGGTATAATGGTTCACCCCTCCACTTT. Amino acids: CTSSQDWYNGSPLHF. The chain recombines TRBV1 with TRBJ1-6. TRBV1 is labeled a pseudogene. The CDR3 extends over 15 amino acids.

This clone was detected once. CDR3 loop: CSASQGMFGSPLHF. CDR3 bases: TGCAGTGCTAGTCAGGGGATGTTCGGTTCACCCCTCCACTTT. The V and J genes are TRBV20-1 and TRBJ1-6, with D perhaps matching TRBD1 (6 bases). The CDR3 has 14 amino acids. Trimming took 3 bases from V and 9 from J, leaving 15 bases between them. Germline lookup yields CDR1 DFQATT and CDR2 SNEGSKA (reference sequence).

The genes are TRBV11-2 and TRBJ2-5; tentative D call: TRBD2 (6 bases). The V gene lost 5 bases and the J gene lost 5 bases, with 21 bases spanning the gap. Per germline, CDR1 SGHAT and CDR2 FQNNGV. The CDR3 is 16 residues long. CDR3 protein: CASSHWRGYWNETQYF. CDR3 coding DNA: TGTGCCAGCAGCCATTGGAGGGGCTACTGGAACGAGACCCAGTACTTC.

This chain connects TRBV20-1 to TRBJ1-2; TRBD1 might be the D (5 bases). The CDR3 is 12 residues long. Germline CDR1 is DFQATT and CDR2 is SNEGSKA (reference sequence). The V gene lost 3 bases and the J gene lost 6 bases, with 11 bases spanning the gap. DNA of the CDR3: TGCAGTGCTAGTTCGGGACCTGATGGCTACACCTTC. Encoded protein: CSASSGPDGYTF.

This chain joins TRBV5-1 and TRBJ1-2, with unresolved D. The CDR3 extends over 15 amino acids. In germline, CDR1 is SGHRS, CDR2 YFSETQ. Trimming left V 4 bases short and J 2 bases short, with 15 bases between. DNA of the CDR3: TGCGCCAGCAGCATGGCTGGCCAGGAGAACTATGGCTACACCTTC. Its translation: CASSMAGQENYGYTF.

V is TRBV6-2 or TRBV6-3 and J is TRBJ2-7; 13 bases match TRBD2. The trim removed 4 bases at V and 4 bases at J, leaving 4 bases unmatched. CDR1 and CDR2 (germline): MNHEY, SVGEGT. The CDR3 covers 15 residues. This CDR3 is CASSLGLAGYYEQYF. Here the CDR3 DNA reads TGTGCCAGCAGTTTGGGACTAGCGGGATATTACGAGCAGTACTTC.

The V and J genes are TRBV18 and TRBJ2-5; no firm D call. Germline CDR1 and CDR2: KGHSH and LQKENI. Between the trimmed V and J ends, which lost 1 base and 0 bases, there was a span of 9 bases. The CDR3 has 15 residues. CDR3 sequence (DNA): TGTGCCAGCTCACCACGTCGTGGTGACCAAGAGACCCAGTACTTC. Translation: CASSPRRGDQETQYF. Combining the CDR3 with reference TRBV18 and TRBJ2-5 gives the whole variable domain NAGVMQNPRHLVRRRGQEARLRCSPMKGHSHVYWYRQLPEEGLKFMVYLQKENIIDESGMPKERFSAEFPKEGPSILRIQQVVRGDSAAYFCASSPRRGDQETQYFGPGTRLLVL.

V is TRBV9 and J is TRBJ1-2, with D possibly being TRBD1 (5 bases). The germline V and J ends were trimmed by 3 bases and 8 bases, with 14 bases remaining between them. This CDR3 is 13 amino acids long. Germline CDR1 is SGDLS and CDR2 is YYNGEE. CDR3 in DNA: TGTGCCAGCAGCGACAGGTCGGTTGGAGGCTACACCTTC. It translates to CASSDRSVGGYTF.

The chain links TRBV5-8 to TRBJ2-3; 9 bases are a match to TRBD1. Trimming removed 1 base from V and 2 bases from J; junction bases left unmatched: 5. Looked up from germline, CDR1 is SGHTS and CDR2 is YDEGEE. The CDR3 is 16 residues long. The CDR3 bases are TGTGCCAGCAGCTTGTCGGGACAGGGACCCACAGATACGCAGTATTTT. Its translation: CASSLSGQGPTDTQYF.